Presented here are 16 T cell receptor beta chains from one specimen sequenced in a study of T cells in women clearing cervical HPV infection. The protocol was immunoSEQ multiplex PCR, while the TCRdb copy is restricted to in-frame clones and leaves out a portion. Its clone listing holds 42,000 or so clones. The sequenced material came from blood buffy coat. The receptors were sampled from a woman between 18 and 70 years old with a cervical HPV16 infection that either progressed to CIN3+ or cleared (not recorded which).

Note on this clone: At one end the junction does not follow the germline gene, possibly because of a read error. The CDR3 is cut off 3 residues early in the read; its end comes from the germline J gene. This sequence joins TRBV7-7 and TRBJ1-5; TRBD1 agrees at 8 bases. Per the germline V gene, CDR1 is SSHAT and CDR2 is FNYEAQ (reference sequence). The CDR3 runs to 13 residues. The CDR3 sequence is CASSLDRGQPQHF. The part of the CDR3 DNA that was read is TGTGCTAGCAGCTTAGACAGGGGTCAGCCC.

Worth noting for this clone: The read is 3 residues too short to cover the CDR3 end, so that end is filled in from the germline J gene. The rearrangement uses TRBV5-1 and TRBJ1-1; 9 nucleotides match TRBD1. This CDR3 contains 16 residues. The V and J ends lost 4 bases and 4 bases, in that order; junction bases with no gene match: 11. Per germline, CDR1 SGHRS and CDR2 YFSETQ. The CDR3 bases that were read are TGCGCCAGCAGCATAACAGGGGGCGTCTTGACCACTGAA. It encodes CASSITGGVLTTE. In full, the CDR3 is CASSITGGVLTTEAFF.

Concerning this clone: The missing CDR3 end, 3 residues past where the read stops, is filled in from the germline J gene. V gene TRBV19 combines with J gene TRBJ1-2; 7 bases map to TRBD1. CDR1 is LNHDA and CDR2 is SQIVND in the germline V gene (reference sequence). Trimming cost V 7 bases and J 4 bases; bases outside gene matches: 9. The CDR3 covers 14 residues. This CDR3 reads CASNTPGGSYGYTF. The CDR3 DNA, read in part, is TGTGCCAGTAATACCCCAGGGGGAAGCTATGGC.

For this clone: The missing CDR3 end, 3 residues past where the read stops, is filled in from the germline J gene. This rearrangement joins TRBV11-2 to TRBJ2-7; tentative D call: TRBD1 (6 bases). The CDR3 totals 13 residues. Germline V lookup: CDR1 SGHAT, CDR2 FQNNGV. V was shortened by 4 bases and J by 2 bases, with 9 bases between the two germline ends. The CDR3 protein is CASSSDRTYEQYF. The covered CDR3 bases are TGTGCCAGCAGCTCTGACAGGACCTACGAG.

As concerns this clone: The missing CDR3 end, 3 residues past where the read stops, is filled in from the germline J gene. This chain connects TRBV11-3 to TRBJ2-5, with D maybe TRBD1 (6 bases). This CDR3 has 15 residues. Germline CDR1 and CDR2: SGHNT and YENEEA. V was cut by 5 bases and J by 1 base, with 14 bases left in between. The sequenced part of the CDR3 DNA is TGTGCCAGCAGCCTAGTGGGGGCCCTCCAAGAGACC. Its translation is CASSLVGALQET. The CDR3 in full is CASSLVGALQETQYF.

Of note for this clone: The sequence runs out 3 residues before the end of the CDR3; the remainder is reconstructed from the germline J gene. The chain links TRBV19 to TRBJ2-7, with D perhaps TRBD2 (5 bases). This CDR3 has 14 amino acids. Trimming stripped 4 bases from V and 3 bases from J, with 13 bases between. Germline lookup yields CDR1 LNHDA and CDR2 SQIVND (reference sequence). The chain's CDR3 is CASSSGSAGYEQYF. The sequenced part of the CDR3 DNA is TGTGCCAGTAGTAGCGGCTCGGCGGGCTACGAG.

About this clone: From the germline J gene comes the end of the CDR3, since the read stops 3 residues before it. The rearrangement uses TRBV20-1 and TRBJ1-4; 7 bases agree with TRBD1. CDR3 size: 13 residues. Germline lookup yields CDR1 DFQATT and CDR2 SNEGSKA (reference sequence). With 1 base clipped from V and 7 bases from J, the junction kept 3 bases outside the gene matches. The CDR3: CSARATGVEKLFF. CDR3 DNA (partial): TGCAGTGCTAGAGCAACAGGGGTTGAAAAA.

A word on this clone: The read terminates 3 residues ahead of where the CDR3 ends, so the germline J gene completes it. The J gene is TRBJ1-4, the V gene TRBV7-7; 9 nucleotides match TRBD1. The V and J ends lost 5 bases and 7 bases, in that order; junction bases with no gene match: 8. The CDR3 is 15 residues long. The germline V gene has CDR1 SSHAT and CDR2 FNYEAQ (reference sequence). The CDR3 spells CASSPGQGPGEKLFF. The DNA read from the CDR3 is TGTGCCAGCAGCCCGGGACAGGGTCCTGGTGAAAAA. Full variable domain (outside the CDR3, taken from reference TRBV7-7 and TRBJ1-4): GAGVSQSPRYKVTKRGQDVTLRCDPISSHATLYWYQQALGQGPEFLTYFNYEAQPDKSGLPSDRFSAERPEGSISTLTIQRTEQRDSAMYRCASSPGQGPGEKLFFGSGTQLSVL.

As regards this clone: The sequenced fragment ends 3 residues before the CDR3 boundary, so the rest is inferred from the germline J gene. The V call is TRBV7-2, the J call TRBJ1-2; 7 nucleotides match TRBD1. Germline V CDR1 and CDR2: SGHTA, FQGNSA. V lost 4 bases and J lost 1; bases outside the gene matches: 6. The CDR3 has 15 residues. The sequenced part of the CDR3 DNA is TGTGCCAGCAGCTCAGCGACAGGGAGTAACTATGGC. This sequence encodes CASSSATGSNYG. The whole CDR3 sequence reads CASSSATGSNYGYTF. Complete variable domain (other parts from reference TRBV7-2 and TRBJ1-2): GAGVSQSPSNKVTEKGKDVELRCDPISGHTALYWYRQSLGQGLEFLIYFQGNSAPDKSGLPSDRFSAERTGGSVSTLTIQRTQQEDSAVYLCASSSATGSNYGYTFGSGTRLTVV.

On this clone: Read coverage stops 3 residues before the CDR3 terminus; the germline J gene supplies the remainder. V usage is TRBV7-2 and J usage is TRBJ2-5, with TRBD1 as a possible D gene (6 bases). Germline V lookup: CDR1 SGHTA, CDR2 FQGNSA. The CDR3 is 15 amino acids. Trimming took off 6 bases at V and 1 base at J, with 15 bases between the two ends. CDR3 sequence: CASSIGGATQETQYF. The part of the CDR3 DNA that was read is TGTGCCAGCAGTATAGGGGGTGCCACCCAAGAGACC. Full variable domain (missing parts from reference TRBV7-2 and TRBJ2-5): GAGVSQSPSNKVTEKGKDVELRCDPISGHTALYWYRQSLGQGLEFLIYFQGNSAPDKSGLPSDRFSAERTGGSVSTLTIQRTQQEDSAVYLCASSIGGATQETQYFGPGTRLLVL.

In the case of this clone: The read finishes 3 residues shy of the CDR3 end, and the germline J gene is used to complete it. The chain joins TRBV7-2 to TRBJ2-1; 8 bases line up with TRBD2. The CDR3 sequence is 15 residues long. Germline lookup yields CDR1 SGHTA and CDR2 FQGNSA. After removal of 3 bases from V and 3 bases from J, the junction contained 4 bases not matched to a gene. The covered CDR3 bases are TGTGCCAGCAGCTTTAGAACTAGCGGCTACAATGAG. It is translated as CASSFRTSGYNE. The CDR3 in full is CASSFRTSGYNEQFF.

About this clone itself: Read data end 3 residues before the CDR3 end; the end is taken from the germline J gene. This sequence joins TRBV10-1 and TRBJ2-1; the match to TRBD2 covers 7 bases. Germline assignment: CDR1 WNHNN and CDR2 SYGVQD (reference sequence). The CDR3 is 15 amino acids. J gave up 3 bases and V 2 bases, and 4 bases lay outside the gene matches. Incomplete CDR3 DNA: TGCGCCAGCAGTGAGGCTAGCGGAGACTACAATGAG. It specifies CASSEASGDYNE. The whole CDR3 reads CASSEASGDYNEQFF.

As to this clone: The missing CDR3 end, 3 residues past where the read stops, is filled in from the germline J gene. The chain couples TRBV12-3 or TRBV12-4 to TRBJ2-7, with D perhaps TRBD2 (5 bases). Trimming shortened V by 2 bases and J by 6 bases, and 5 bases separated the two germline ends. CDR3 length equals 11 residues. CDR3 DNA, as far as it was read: TGTGCCAGCAGTTTAAGCGGCGAG. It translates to CASSLSGE. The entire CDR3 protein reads CASSLSGEQYF.

CDR3 DNA (partial): TGTGCCAGCAGCGGGGACAGCTTCAATGAG. This gives the protein CASSGDSFNE. The entire CDR3 is CASSGDSFNEQFF. The J gene is TRBJ2-1, the V gene TRBV5-5, with TRBD1 matching 7 bases. Coverage ceases 3 residues before the CDR3 finishes, and the germline J gene fills in the end. Germline lookup yields CDR1 SGHKS and CDR2 YYEKEE (reference sequence). With 4 bases clipped from V and 6 bases from J, the junction kept 4 bases outside the gene matches. There are 13 residues in the CDR3.

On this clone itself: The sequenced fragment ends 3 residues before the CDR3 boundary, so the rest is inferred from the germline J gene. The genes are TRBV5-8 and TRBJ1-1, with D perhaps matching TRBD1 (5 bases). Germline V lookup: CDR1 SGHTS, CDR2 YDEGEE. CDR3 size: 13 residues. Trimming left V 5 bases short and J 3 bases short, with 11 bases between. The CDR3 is CASSSDSHTEAFF. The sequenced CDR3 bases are TGTGCCAGCAGTTCCGACAGTCACACTGAA.

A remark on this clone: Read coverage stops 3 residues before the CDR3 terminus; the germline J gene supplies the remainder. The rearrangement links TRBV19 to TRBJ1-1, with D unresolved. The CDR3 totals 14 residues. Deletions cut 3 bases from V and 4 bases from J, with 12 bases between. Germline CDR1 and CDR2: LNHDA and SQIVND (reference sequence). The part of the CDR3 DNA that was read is TGTGCCAGTAGTATGGGCAGAGTCAGCACTGAA. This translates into CASSMGRVSTE. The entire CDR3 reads CASSMGRVSTEAFF.